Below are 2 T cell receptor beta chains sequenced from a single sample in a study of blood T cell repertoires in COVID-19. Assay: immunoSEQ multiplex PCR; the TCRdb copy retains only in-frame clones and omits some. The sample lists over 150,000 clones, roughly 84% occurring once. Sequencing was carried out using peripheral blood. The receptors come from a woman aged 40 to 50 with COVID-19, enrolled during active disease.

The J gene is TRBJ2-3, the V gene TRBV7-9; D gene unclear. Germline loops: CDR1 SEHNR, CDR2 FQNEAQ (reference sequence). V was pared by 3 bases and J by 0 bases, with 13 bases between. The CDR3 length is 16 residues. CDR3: CASSFPETSSTDTQYF. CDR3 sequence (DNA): TGTGCCAGCAGCTTTCCAGAGACATCTAGCACAGATACGCAGTATTTT. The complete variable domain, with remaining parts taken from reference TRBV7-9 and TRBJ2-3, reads DTGVSQNPRHKITKRGQNVTFRCDPISEHNRLYWYRQTLGQGPEFLTYFQNEAQLEKSRLLSDRFSAERPKGSFSTLEIQRTEQGDSAMYLCASSFPETSSTDTQYFGPGTRLTVL.

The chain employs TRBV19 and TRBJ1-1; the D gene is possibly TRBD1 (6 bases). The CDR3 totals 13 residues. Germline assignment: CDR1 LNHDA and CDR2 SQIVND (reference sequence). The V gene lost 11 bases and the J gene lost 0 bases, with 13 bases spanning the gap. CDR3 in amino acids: CAVLTGLNTEAFF. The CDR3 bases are TGTGCCGTATTAACAGGGTTGAACACTGAAGCTTTCTTT.